The 3 T cell receptor beta chains presented below share a single source sample, sequenced in a study of blood T cell repertoires in COVID-19. Profiled with immunoSEQ multiplex PCR; TCRdb holds only in-frame clones, not every one. The data hold some 290,000 clones, with roughly 86% observed a single time. The material sequenced was PBMCs or T cells enriched from blood (not recorded which). These receptor sequences come from a woman under 40 who had recovered from COVID-19.

This sequence joins TRBV7-9 and TRBJ1-2, with D tentatively TRBD1 (5 bases). Trimming cost V 1 base and J 2 bases, with 14 bases left between them. CDR1 and CDR2 from the germline V gene are SEHNR and FQNEAQ (reference sequence). CDR3 length: 16 amino acids. The CDR3 DNA is TGTGCCAGCAGCTTAGGGGGTGATGGGGCCAACTATGGCTACACCTTC. This translates into CASSLGGDGANYGYTF.

V usage is TRBV6-2 or TRBV6-3 and J usage is TRBJ2-7, with D perhaps matching TRBD2 (5 bases). V lost 3 bases and J 0 bases, leaving 12 bases between the germline ends. CDR1 MNHEY and CDR2 SVGEGT come from the germline V gene. The length of the CDR3 is 15 residues. The CDR3 reads CASSYSAEASYEQYF. CDR3 coding DNA: TGTGCCAGCAGTTATTCGGCGGAGGCCTCCTACGAGCAGTACTTC.

This chain connects TRBV27 to TRBJ2-1; 12 bases map to TRBD2. This CDR3 is 17 amino acids long. Germline lookup yields CDR1 MNHEY and CDR2 SMNVEV (reference sequence). The J segment lost 5 bases and the V segment lost 5 bases, leaving 10 bases of the junction unmatched. Here the CDR3 reads CASSPALAGGPNNEQFF. CDR3 coding DNA: TGTGCCAGCAGTCCCGCCCTAGCGGGAGGGCCCAACAATGAGCAGTTCTTC.